This T cell receptor beta chain was obtained from a study of PD-1 blockade in classical Hodgkin lymphoma. Regarding the study as a whole: While CD8+ TCR diversity did not rise significantly by C4D1, CD4+ TCR diversity did.

Sample time point: cycle 4 day 1 (C4D1), after more than five weeks of nivolumab. Every patient was affected by relapse after autologous stem cell transplantation, while exposure to brentuximab vedotin was not uniform. Clones were sequenced by immunoSEQ multiplex PCR, and TCRdb holds only the in-frame ones, with some missing. The table records 80,000 to 100,000 clones, approximately 94% of them present only once. The CDR3 sequence is 15 residues long. CDR1 is SGHDT, CDR2 YYEEEE, per germline. Trimming at V came to 1 base and at J to 2 bases, leaving 3 bases not matched to a gene. To note about this clone: The antigen is not known.

The sample in question was peripheral blood mononuclear cells (PBMCs), obtained before the fourth cycle of nivolumab. The clonotype comes from a human donor with classical Hodgkin lymphoma. The gene calls are TRBV5-6 and TRBJ1-5; 7 nucleotides agree with TRBD1. CDR3: CASSLTGDRNQPQHF. As DNA, the CDR3 is TGTGCCAGCAGCTTGACAGGGGATCGCAATCAGCCCCAGCATTTT.